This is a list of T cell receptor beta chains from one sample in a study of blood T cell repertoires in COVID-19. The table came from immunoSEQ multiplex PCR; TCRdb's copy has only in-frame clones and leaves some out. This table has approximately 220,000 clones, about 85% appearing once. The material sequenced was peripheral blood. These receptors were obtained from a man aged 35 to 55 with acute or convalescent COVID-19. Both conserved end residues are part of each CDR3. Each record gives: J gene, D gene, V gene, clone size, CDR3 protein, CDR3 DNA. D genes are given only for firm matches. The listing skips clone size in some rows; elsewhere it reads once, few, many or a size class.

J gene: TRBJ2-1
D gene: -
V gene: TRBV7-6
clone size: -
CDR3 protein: CASSLDTYNEQFF
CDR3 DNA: TGTGCCAGCAGCTTGGACACATACAATGAGCAGTTCTTC

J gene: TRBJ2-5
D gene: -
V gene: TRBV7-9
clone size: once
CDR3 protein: CASSLDTGRETQYF
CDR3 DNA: TGTGCCAGCAGCTTAGACACAGGGAGAGAGACCCAGTACTTC

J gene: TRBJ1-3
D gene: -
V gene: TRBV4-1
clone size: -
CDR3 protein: CASSQDSGGSGNTIYF
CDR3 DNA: TGCGCCAGCAGCCAAGATAGCGGGGGCTCTGGAAACACCATATATTTT

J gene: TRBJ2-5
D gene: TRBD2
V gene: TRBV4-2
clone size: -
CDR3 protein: CASSQDRASGVVQETQYF
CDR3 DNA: TGTGCCAGCAGCCAAGATCGGGCTAGCGGGGTAGTCCAAGAGACCCAGTACTTC

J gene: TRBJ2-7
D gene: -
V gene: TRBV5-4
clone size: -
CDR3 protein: CASREGTRYEQYF
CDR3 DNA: TGTGCCAGCAGGGAGGGGACCCGTTACGAGCAGTACTTC

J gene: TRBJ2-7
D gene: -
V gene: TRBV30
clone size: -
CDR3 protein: CAWSEGGEQYF
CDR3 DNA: TGTGCCTGGAGTGAGGGAGGCGAGCAGTACTTC

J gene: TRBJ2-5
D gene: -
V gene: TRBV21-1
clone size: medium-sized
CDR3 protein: CASSKGESPRETQYF
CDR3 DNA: TGTGCCAGCAGCAAAGGGGAGTCGCCCCGCGAGACCCAGTACTTC

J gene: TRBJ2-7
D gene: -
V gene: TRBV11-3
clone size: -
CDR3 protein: CASSSRDTAEQYF
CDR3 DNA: TGTGCCAGCAGCTCACGGGACACAGCCGAGCAGTACTTC

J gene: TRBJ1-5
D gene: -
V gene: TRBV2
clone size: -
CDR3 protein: CASSQEFGNQPQHF
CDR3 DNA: TGTGCCAGCAGTCAGGAATTTGGCAATCAGCCCCAGCATTTT

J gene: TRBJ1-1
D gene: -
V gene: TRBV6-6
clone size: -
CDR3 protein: CASSSGRSGNTEAFF
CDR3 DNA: TGTGCCAGCAGTTCCGGACGGAGCGGTAACACTGAAGCTTTCTTT

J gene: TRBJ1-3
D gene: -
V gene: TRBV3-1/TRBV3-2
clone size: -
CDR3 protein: CASSQGTSSGNTIYF
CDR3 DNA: TGTGCCAGCAGCCAAGGCACGAGCTCTGGAAACACCATATATTTT

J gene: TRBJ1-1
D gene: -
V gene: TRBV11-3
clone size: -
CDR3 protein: CASSAGPREAEAFF
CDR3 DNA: TGTGCCAGCAGCGCGGGACCCCGGGAGGCTGAAGCTTTCTTT

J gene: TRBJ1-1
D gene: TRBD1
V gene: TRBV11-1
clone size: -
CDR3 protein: CASSPGTGSTEAFF
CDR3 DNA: TGTGCCAGCAGCCCGGGGACAGGGAGCACTGAAGCTTTCTTT

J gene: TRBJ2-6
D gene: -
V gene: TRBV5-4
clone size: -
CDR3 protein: CASSHRQVSGANVLTF
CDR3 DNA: TGTGCCAGCAGCCATAGACAGGTCTCTGGGGCCAACGTCCTGACTTTC

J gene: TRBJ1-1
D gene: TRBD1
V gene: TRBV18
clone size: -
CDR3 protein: CASSADRGPTEAFF
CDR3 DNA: TGTGCCAGCTCAGCGGACAGGGGGCCTACTGAAGCTTTCTTT

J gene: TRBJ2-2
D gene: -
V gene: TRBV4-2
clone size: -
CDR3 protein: CASSRTGTLTTGELFF
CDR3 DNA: TGTGCCAGCAGCCGCACCGGGACACTGACCACCGGGGAGCTGTTTTTT

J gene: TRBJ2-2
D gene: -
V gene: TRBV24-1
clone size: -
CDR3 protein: CATSDHPDSTGELFF
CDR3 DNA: TGTGCCACCAGTGACCACCCTGACAGTACCGGGGAGCTGTTTTTT

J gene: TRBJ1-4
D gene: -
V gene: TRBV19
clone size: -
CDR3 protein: CASSSRSTGGNEKLFF
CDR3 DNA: TGTGCCAGTAGTAGCCGATCAACCGGGGGGAATGAAAAACTGTTTTTT

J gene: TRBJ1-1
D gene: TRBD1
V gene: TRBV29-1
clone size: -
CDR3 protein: CSVEEQRQGAGAFF
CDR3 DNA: TGCAGCGTTGAAGAACAGAGACAGGGGGCGGGAGCTTTCTTT

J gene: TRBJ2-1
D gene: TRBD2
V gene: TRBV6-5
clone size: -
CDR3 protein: CASRPAAGGQWEQFF
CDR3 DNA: TGTGCCAGCAGACCCGCAGCGGGAGGGCAATGGGAGCAGTTCTTC

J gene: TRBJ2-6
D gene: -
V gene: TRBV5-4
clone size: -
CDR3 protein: CASSHIPDIAGANVLTF
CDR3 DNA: TGTGCCAGCAGCCATATCCCTGACATAGCTGGGGCCAACGTCCTGACTTTC

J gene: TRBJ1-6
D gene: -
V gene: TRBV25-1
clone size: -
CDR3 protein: CASRFNLPGNSPLHF
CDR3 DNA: TGTGCCAGCAGATTCAACCTCCCGGGGAATTCACCCCTCCACTTT

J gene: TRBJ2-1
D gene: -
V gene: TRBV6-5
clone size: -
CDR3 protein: CASILYYNEQFF
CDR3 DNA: TGTGCCAGCATTCTGTACTACAATGAGCAGTTCTTC

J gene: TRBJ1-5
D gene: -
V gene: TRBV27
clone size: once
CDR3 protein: CASSPLPLRGTQPQHF
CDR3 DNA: TGTGCCAGCAGTCCCCTCCCTTTGAGGGGGACTCAGCCCCAGCATTTT

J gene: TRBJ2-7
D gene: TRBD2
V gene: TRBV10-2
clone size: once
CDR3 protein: CATNSGAHYEQYF
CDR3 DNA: TGCGCCACCAATAGCGGGGCTCACTACGAGCAGTACTTC

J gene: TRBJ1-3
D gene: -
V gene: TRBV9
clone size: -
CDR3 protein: CASSPLGVGSGNTIYF
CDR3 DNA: TGTGCCAGCAGCCCTTTAGGGGTTGGATCAGGAAACACCATATATTTT

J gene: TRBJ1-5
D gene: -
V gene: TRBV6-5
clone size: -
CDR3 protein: CASPAVEGDNQPQHF
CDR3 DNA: TGTGCCAGCCCCGCCGTCGAGGGCGACAATCAGCCCCAGCATTTT

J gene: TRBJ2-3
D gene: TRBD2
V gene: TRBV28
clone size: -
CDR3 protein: CASSLLSAGADTQYF
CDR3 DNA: TGTGCCAGCAGTTTATTGTCGGCGGGAGCAGATACGCAGTATTTT

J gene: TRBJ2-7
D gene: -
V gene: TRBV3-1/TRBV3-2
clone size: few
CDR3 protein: CASSQGQVSTYEQYF
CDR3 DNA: TGTGCCAGCAGCCAAGGACAGGTCAGCACCTACGAGCAGTACTTC

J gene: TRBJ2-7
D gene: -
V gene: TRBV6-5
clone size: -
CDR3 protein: CASSLGHSSYEQYF
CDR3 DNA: TGTGCCAGCAGTTTGGGACACTCCTCCTACGAGCAGTACTTC

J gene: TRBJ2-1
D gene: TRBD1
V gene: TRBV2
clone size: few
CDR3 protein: CASSRDRGVEQFF
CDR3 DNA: TGTGCCAGCAGCCGGGACAGGGGGGTTGAGCAGTTCTTC

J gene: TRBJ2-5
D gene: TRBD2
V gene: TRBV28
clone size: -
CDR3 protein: CASSRGGLAGGETETQYF
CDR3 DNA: TGTGCCAGCAGTCGGGGAGGACTAGCGGGAGGAGAAACAGAGACCCAGTACTTC

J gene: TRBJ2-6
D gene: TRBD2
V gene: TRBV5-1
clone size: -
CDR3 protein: CASSLAGGQGANVLTF
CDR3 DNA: TGCGCCAGCAGCTTAGCGGGGGGGCAAGGGGCCAACGTCCTGACTTTC

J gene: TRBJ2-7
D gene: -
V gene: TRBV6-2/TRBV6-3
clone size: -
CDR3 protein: CASSYQRGSRYEQYF
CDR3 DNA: TGTGCCAGCAGTTACCAGAGAGGGAGTAGGTACGAGCAGTACTTC

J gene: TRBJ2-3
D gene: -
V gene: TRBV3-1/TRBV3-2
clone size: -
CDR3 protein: CASSQQGTETDTQYF
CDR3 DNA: TGTGCCAGCAGCCAGCAGGGGACCGAGACAGATACGCAGTATTTT

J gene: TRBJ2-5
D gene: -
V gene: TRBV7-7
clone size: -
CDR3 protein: CASSFGTNAAETQYF
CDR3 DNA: TGTGCCAGCAGCTTTGGGACAAACGCTGCGGAGACCCAGTACTTC

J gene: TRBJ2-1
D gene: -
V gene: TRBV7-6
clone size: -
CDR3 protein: CASSKSPGTQNEQFF
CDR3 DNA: TGTGCCAGCAGCAAATCCCCCGGGACACAAAATGAGCAGTTCTTC

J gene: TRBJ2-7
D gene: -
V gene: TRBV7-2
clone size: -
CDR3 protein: CASSLGPGISYEQYF
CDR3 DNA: TGTGCCAGCAGCTTAGGTCCGGGAATATCCTACGAGCAGTACTTC

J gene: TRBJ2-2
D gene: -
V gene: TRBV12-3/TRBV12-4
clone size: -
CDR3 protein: CASSSDYTGELFF
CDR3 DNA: TGTGCCAGCAGTTCCGACTACACCGGGGAGCTGTTTTTT

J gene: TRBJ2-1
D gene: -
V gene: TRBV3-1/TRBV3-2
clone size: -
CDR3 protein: CASSQVGAGATLQGEQFF
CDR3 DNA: TGTGCCAGCAGCCAAGTCGGGGCGGGGGCGACGCTACAAGGGGAGCAGTTCTTC

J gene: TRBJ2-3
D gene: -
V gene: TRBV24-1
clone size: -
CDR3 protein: CATSDLFLRLTTDTQYF
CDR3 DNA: TGTGCCACCAGTGATTTGTTTCTCCGACTAACCACAGATACGCAGTATTTT

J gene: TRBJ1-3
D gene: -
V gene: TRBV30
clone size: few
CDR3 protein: CAWKQAGNTIYF
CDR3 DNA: TGTGCCTGGAAGCAGGCTGGAAACACCATATATTTT

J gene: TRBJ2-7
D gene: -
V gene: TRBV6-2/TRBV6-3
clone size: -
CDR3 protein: CASSYSLWIAEQYF
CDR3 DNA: TGTGCCAGCAGTTACTCCCTATGGATAGCGGAGCAGTACTTC

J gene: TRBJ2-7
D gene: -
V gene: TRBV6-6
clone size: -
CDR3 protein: CASSRSDSYEQYF
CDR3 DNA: TGTGCCAGCAGTCGGTCCGACAGCTACGAGCAGTACTTC

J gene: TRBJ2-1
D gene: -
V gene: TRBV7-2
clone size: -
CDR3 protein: CASSLADRLAARYNEQFF
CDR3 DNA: TGTGCCAGCAGCTTAGCGGACAGGTTAGCGGCGCGCTACAATGAGCAGTTCTTC

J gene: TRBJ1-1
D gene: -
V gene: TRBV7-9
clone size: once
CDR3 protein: CASSAVSTEAFF
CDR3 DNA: TGTGCCAGCAGCGCCGTCAGCACTGAAGCTTTCTTT

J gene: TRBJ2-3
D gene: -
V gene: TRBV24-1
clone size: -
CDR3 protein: CATSGAGGTDTQYF
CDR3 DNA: TGTGCCACCAGTGGGGCAGGGGGCACAGATACGCAGTATTTT

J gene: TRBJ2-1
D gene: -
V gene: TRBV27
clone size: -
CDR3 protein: CASSLEADSYNEQFF
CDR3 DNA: TGTGCCAGCAGTTTGGAAGCGGACTCCTACAATGAGCAGTTCTTC

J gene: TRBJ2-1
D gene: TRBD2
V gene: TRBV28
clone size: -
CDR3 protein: CASIPGLAAYNEQFF
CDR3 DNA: TGTGCCAGCATCCCGGGACTAGCCGCCTACAATGAGCAGTTCTTC

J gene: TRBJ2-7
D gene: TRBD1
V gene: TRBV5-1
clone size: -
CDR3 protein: CASSLGLTGDYEQYF
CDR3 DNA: TGCGCCAGCAGCTTGGGCTTGACAGGGGATTACGAGCAGTACTTC

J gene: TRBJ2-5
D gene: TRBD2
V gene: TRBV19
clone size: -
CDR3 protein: CASTGGDGNQETQYF
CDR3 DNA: TGTGCCAGTACTGGGGGGGACGGGAACCAAGAGACCCAGTACTTC

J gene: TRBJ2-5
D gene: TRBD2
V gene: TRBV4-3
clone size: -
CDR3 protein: CASSQDRVGLALETQYF
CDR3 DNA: TGCGCCAGCAGCCAAGACCGGGTGGGACTAGCCCTAGAGACCCAGTACTTC

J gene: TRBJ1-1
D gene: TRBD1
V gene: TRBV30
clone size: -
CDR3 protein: CAWSATGVEAFF
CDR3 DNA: TGTGCCTGGAGTGCCACAGGGGTTGAAGCTTTCTTT

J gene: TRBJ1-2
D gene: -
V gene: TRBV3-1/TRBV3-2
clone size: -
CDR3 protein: CASSHRRGSSGYTF
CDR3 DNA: TGTGCCAGCAGCCATCGAAGGGGATCGTCTGGCTACACCTTC

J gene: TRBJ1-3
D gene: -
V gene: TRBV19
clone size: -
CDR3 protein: CASTDRSSGNTIYF
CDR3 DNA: TGTGCCAGCACCGACAGGAGCTCTGGAAACACCATATATTTT

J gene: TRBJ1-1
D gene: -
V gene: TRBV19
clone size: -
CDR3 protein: CASSILTGHPNTEAFF
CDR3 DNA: TGTGCCAGTAGTATATTAACGGGACACCCGAACACTGAAGCTTTCTTT

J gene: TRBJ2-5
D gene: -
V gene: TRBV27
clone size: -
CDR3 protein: CASSLRTQETQYF
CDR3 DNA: TGTGCCAGCAGTTTACGGACACAAGAGACCCAGTACTTC

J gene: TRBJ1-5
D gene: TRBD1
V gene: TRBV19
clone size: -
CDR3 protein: CASSTIWDSDMFQPQHF
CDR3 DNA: TGTGCCAGTAGTACCATCTGGGACAGCGATATGTTTCAGCCCCAGCATTTT

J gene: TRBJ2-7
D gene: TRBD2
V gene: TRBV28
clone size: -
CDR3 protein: CASSLRGGGREQYF
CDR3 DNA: TGTGCCAGCAGTTTGCGCGGGGGGGGTAGGGAGCAGTACTTC

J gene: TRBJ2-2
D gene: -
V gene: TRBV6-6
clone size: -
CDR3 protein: CASSPRRRLNTGELFF
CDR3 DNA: TGTGCCAGCAGCCCTAGACGGCGGTTAAACACCGGGGAGCTGTTTTTT